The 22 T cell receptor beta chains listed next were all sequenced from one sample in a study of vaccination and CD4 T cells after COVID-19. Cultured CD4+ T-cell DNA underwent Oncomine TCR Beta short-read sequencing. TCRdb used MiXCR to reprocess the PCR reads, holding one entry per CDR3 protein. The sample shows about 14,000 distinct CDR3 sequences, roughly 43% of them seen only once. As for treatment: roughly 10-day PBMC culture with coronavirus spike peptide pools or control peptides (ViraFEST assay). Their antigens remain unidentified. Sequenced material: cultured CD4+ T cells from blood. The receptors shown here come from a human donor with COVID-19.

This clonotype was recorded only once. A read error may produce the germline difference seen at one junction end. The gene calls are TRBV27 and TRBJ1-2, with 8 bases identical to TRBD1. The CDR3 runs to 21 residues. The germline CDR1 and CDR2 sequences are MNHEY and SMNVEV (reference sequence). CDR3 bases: TGTGCCAGCAGCTCAGGGGGCGAAAATCCTTATCCCCTTAATTGGCTCTATAGCTACACCTTC. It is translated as CASSSGGENPYPLNWLYSYTF.

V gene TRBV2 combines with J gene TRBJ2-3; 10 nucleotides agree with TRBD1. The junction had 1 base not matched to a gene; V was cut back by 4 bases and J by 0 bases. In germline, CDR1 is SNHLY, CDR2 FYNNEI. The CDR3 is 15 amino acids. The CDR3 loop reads CASSGDRGSTDTQYF. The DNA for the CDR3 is TGTGCCAGCAGTGGGGACAGGGGAAGCACAGATACGCAGTATTTT.

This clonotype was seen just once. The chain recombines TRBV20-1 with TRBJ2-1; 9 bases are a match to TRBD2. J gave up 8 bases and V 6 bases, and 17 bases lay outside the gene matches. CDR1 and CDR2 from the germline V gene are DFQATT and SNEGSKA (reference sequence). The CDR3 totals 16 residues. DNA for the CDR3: TGCAGTGCCACCCCCCCCCAGGGACTAGCCACGGATGAGCAGTTCTTC. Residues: CSATPPQGLATDEQFF.

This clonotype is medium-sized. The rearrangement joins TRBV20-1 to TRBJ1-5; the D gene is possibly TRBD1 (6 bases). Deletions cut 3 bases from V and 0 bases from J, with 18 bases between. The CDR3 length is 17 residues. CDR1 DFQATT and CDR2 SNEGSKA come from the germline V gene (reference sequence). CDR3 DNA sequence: TGCAGTGCTAGCTACGGGGGCCGGCAAGATAGCAATCAGCCCCAGCATTTT. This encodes CSASYGGRQDSNQPQHF.

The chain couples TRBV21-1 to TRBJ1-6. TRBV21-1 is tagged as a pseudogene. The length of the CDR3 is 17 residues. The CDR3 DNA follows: TGTGCCAGCAGCAAAGGCAGAGGACGGAGTAAAAATTCACCCCTCCACTTT. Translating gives CASSKGRGRSKNSPLHF.

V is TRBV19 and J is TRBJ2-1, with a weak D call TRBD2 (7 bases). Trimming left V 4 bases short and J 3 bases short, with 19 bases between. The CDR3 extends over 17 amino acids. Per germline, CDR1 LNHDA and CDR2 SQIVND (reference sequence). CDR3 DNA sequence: TGTGCCAGTAGTACAACCGGAGGGGGGGCGCGCTACAATGAGCAGTTCTTC. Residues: CASSTTGGGARYNEQFF.

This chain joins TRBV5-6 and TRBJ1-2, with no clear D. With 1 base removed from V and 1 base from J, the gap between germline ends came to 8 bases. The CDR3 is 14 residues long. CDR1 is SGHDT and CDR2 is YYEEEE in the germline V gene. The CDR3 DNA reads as TGTGCCAGCAGCTTGATTCGGAGTAACTATGGCTACACCTTC. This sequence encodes CASSLIRSNYGYTF.

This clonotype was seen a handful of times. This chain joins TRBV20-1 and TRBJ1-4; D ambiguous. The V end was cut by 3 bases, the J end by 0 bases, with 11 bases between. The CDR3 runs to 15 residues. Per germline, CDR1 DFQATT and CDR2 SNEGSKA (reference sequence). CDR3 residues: CSASAGSATNEKLFF. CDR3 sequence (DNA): TGCAGTGCTAGTGCAGGTAGCGCAACTAATGAAAAACTGTTTTTT.

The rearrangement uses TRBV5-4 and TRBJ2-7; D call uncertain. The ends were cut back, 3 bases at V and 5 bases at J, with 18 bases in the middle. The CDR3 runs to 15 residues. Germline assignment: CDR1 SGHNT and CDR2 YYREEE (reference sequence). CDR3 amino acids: CASSSVSYSSDEQYF. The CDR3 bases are TGTGCCAGCAGCTCCGTCAGCTACTCGTCCGACGAGCAGTACTTC.

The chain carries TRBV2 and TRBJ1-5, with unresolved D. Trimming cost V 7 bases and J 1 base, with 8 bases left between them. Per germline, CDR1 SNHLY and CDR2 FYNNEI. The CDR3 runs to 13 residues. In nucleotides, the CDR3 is TGTGCCAGCACGCGGGAGAGCAATCAGCCCCAGCATTTT. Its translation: CASTRESNQPQHF.

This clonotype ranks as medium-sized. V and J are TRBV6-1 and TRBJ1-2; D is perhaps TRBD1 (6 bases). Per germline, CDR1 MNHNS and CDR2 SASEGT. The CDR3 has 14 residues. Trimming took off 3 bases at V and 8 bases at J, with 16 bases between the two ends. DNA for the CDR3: TGTGCCAGCAGTGAGGACACAGGGCGAGTCGGCTACACCTTC. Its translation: CASSEDTGRVGYTF.

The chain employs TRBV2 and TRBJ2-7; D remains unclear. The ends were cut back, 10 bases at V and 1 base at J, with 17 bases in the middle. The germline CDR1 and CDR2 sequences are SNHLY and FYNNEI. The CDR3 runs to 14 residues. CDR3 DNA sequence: TGTGCCATTAAGCCCCCCGGTTTATCCTACGAGCAGTACTTC. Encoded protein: CAIKPPGLSYEQYF.

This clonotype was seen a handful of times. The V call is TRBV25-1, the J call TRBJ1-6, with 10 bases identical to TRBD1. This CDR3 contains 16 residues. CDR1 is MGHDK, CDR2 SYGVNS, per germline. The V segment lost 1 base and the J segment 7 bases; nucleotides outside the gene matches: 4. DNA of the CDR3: TGTGCCAGCAGTGAATTGATGACAGGGGGCAATTCACCCCTCCACTTT. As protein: CASSELMTGGNSPLHF. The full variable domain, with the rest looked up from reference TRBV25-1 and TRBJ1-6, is EADIYQTPRYLVIGTGKKITLECSQTMGHDKMYWYQQDPGMELHLIHYSYGVNSTEKGDLSSESTVSRIRTEHFPLTLESARPSHTSQYLCASSELMTGGNSPLHFGNGTRLTVT.

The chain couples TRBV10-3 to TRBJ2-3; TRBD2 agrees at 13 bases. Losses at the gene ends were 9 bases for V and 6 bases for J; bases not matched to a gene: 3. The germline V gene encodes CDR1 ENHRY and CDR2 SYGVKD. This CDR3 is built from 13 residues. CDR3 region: CAISGLAGDTQYF. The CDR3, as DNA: TGTGCCATATCGGGACTAGCGGGGGATACGCAGTATTTT.

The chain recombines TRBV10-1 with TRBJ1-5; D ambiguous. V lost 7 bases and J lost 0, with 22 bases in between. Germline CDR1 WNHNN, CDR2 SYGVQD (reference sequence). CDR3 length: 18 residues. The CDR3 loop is CASTPNWVRAYSNQPQHF. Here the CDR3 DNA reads TGCGCCAGCACCCCAAATTGGGTGAGAGCTTATAGCAATCAGCCCCAGCATTTT.

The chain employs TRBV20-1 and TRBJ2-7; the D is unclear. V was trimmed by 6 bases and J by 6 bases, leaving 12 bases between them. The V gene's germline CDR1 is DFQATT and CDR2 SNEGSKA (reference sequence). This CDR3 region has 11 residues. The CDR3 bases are TGCAGTGCCCTGAGCGATGTCGAGCAGTACTTC. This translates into CSALSDVEQYF.

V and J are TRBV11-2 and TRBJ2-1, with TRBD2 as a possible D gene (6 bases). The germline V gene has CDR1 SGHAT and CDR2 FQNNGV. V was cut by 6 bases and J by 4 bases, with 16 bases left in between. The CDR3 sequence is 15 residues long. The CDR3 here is CASRLARGRYNEQFF. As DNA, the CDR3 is TGTGCCAGCAGGCTTGCTCGGGGGAGATACAATGAGCAGTTCTTC. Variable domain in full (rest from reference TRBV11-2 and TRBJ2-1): EAGVAQSPRYKIIEKRQSVAFWCNPISGHATLYWYQQILGQGPKLLIQFQNNGVVDDSQLPKDRFSAERLKGVDSTLKIQPAKLEDSAVYLCASRLARGRYNEQFFGPGTRLTVL.

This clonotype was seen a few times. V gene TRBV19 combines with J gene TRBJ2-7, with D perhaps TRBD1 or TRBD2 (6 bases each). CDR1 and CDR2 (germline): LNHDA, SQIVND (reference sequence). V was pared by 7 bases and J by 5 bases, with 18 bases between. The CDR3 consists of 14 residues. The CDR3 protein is CASTRPGAVNEQYF. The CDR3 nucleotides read TGTGCCAGTACCCGCCCGGGGGCAGTGAACGAGCAGTACTTC.

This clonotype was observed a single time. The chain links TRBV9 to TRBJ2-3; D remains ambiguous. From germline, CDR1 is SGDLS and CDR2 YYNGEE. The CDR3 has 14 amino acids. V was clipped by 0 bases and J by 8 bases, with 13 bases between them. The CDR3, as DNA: TGTGCCAGCAGCGTAGCTGGAGATCAGGCTACGCAGTATTTT. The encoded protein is CASSVAGDQATQYF.

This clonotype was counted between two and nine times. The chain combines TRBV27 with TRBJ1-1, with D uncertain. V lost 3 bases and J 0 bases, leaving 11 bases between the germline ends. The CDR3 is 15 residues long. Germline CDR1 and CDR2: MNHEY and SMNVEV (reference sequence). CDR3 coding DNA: TGTGCCAGCAGTTTTGAGGGTGGGGTGAACACTGAAGCTTTCTTT. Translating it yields CASSFEGGVNTEAFF.

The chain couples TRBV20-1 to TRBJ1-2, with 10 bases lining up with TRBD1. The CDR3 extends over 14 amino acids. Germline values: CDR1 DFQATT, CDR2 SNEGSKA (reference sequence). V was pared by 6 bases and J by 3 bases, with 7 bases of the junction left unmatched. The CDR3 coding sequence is TGCAGTGCCGCCGGGACAGGGGCTGACTATGGCTACACCTTC. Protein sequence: CSAAGTGADYGYTF.

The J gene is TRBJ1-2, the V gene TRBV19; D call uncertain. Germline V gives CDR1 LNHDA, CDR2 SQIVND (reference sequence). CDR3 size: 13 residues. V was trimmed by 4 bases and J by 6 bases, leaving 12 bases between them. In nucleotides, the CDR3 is TGTGCCAGTAGTAGATCGTTGGGCCATGGCTACACCTTC. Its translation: CASSRSLGHGYTF. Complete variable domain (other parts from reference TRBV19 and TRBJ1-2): DGGITQSPKYLFRKEGQNVTLSCEQNLNHDAMYWYRQDPGQGLRLIYYSQIVNDFQKGDIAEGYSVSREKKESFPLTVTSAQKNPTAFYLCASSRSLGHGYTFGSGTRLTVV.